Reported below is one T cell receptor (beta chain). Its antigen specificity is not known. Base qualities are not at hand, and no much larger clone is one base apart. The record originates from a study of blood T cell repertoires in COVID-19 (dated by TCRdb to about 2020). Context from the whole study: Samples covering the acute and convalescent phases of COVID-19 were provided by collaborators in the United States, Italy and Spain. The material from the prospective study consisted of cDNA or gDNA derived from T cells, B-cell-depleted T cells, or PBMCs. Deeply sampled blood TCRbeta repertoires from subjects exposed to, actively infected with, or recovered from COVID-19 were included in the dataset. The repertoires were released in a freely available public database intended as a resource for research on the immune response to SARS-CoV-2. The samples were drawn from the first 160 participants of the ongoing ImmuneRACE study and from some 1,300 subjects provided by 6 global collaborators. Nearly every sample came with metadata listing a de-identified subject ID, COVID-19 status, age in years and sex. Where HLA class I and class II types were available, the types were taken from metadata supplied by the sample provider, not from assay-based typing.

Broad study findings and their caveats: How much clinical and demographic metadata was included differed by source and by participant, and the metadata was provided uncurated.

The immunoSEQ Assay, a bias-controlled multiplex PCR, was used to amplify TCRbeta CDR3 regions from genomic DNA. Per the source publication's procedure: The number of nucleated cells in each sample was estimated from the amplification of reference gene primers within the assay. To quantify the absolute abundance of each unique TCRbeta CDR3 rearrangement, sequence reads were collapsed and filtered. For each sample, productive Simpson clonality was calculated as the square root of Simpson's diversity index across productive rearrangements. TCRdb holds this immuneACCESS table with in-frame rearrangements only. Some clones are missing; in checked studies, unresolved V genes explain under half, and the rest has no known cause. V, J and clone size were drawn from that table, and D and trimming were deduced from the DNA. The sample has about 190,000 clones on record, under 85% of them singletons. The ten most abundant clones make up 6.9% of the sample.

At one collaborating source in Seattle, patients were enrolled during active infection and were followed longitudinally through the course of disease. The collaborating institutions used their own protocols to collect whole blood in K2EDTA tubes. For TCRbeta analysis, collaborators shipped samples as frozen whole blood, isolated PBMCs, or DNA extracted from either of those sample types. The V end loses 6 bases and the J end loses 3 bases, and a stretch of 6 bases separates them. The CDR3, cysteine through phenylalanine, is 11 amino acids long. Only the CDR3 portion is preserved as DNA: 33 bases, with reading frame beginning at the first base. The CDR1 and CDR2 encoded by the germline V gene are MNHEY and SVGEGT.

The rearrangement combines TRBV6-2 or TRBV6-3 with TRBJ2-7; too little of a D gene remains to name it. The sequenced sample consisted of peripheral blood. This TCR was sampled from a man aged 80 or over with COVID-19, enrolled during active disease. The CDR3 protein sequence reads: CASSRYYEQYF. The DNA is as follows: TGTGCCAGCAGCCGTTACTACGAGCAGTACTTC.